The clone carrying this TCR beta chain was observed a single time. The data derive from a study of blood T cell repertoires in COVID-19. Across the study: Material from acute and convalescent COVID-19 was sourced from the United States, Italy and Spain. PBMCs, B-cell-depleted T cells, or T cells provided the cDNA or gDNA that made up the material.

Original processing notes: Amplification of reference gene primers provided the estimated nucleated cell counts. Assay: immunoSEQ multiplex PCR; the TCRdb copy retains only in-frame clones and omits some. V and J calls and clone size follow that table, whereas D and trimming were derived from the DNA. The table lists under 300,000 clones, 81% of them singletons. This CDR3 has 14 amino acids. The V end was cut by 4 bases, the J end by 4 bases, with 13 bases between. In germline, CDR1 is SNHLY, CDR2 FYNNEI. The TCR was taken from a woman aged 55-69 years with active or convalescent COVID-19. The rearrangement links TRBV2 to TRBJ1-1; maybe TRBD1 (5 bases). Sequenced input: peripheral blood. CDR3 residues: CASSVDAGGTEAFF. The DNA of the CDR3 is TGTGCCAGCAGTGTAGACGCCGGGGGCACTGAAGCTTTCTTT.